This T cell receptor (beta chain) derives from a study of metastatic and nonmetastatic thyroid tumors. At the level of the study: Repertoires were compared across blood and tumor or nodule tissue from malignant and benign thyroid patients.

TCRdb redid the clone calls on the PCR reads using MiXCR. Of fewer than 35,000 clones in the sample, approximately 20% were seen once. Of note for this clone: The conserved phenylalanine or tryptophan normally closing the CDR3 is absent here, so this likely arose from a read error.

J gave up 0 bases and V 6 bases, and 8 bases lay outside the gene matches. CDR3 length: 15 residues. CDR1 is SGDLS and CDR2 is YYNGEE in the germline V gene. No treatment of any kind had been given to any patient before thyroid surgery. The gene calls are TRBV9 and TRBJ1-2; 7 bases map to TRBD1. The clonotype originates from a female donor with papillary thyroid cancer or a benign thyroid nodule (not recorded which). Some clones in this sample may be carry-over from other donors' samples. The sequenced material came from blood. The DNA for the CDR3 is TGTGCCAGCATCTCAAGGGGGCGACCTAACTATGGCTACACCTCC. Its protein is CASISRGRPNYGYTS.